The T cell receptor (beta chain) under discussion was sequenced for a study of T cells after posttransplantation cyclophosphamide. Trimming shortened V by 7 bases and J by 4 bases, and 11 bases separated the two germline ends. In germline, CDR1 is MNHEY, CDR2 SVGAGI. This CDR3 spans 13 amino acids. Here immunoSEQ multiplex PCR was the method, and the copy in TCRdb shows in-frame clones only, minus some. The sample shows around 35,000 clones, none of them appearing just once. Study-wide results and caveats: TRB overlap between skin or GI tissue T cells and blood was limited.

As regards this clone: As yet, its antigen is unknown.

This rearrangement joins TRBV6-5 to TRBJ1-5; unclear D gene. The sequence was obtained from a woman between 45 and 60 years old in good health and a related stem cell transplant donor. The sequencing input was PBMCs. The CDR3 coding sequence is TGTGCCAGCACTAGCAGGATTAATCAGCCCCAGCATTTT. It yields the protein CASTSRINQPQHF.